A selection of T cell receptor beta chains follows, all from one sample in a study of regulatory T cells in long-lasting Graves disease. One entry per CDR3 protein results from TCRdb running MiXCR on the multiplex PCR reads. The table includes about 470,000 distinct CDR3 sequences, 15% detected once. This sample was shared with a second study, whose subject was T cells in Graves' hyperthyroidism and ophthalmopathy.

The starting material was peripheral blood mononuclear cells (PBMCs), obtained at new diagnosis, from a patient treated with antithyroid drugs. Receptors originate from a woman aged 25-40 years with Graves disease. The CDR3 runs from the conserved cysteine through the conserved F or W. The D gene is left open where the match is weak. Clone size is given for some rows only: seen once, a few or many times, or a class if the clone is expanded.

D	V	size	J	DNA	CDR3
-	TRBV6-5	many	TRBJ2-2	TGTGCCAGCAGTTACTCAGGGCAGGGCCACACCGGGGAGCTGTTTTTT	CASSYSGQGHTGELFF
TRBD2	TRBV7-9	-	TRBJ2-4	TGTGCCAGCAGCCCGACTAGCGGGAGGGCCAAAAACATTCAGTACTTC	CASSPTSGRAKNIQYF
-	TRBV7-9	many	TRBJ2-5	TGTGCCAGCAGCTTGCTACACCATCCCCAAGAGACCCAGTACTTC	CASSLLHHPQETQYF
-	TRBV7-3	few	TRBJ1-2	TGTGCCAGCAGCTTAATGCAGGGTGGCGGCTACACCTTC	CASSLMQGGGYTF
-	TRBV7-8	many	TRBJ1-5	TGTGCCAGCAGCCCCCCTGCTAGTGGCAATCAGCCCCAGCATTTT	CASSPPASGNQPQHF
-	TRBV5-1	many	TRBJ2-3	TGCGCCAGCAGCACAGGACGTGGGACAGATACGCAGTATTTT	CASSTGRGTDTQYF
-	TRBV3-1	many	TRBJ2-3	TGTGCCAGCAGCCAACTAGGGAGCACAGATACGCAGTATTTT	CASSQLGSTDTQYF
TRBD1	TRBV5-6	-	TRBJ2-3	TGTGCCAGCATGCTGACAGGGGCTAGCAGCGCCCCCACAGATACGCAGTATTTT	CASMLTGASSAPTDTQYF
-	TRBV12-3/TRBV12-4	few	TRBJ1-5	TGTGCCAGCAGTCGCCGCACAGGGCCCAATCAGCCCCAGCATTTT	CASSRRTGPNQPQHF
TRBD2	TRBV29-1	many	TRBJ2-1	TGCAGCGTTGGGTCTAGCGGGAGTTCTCGTGAGCAGTTCTTC	CSVGSSGSSREQFF
-	TRBV12-5	few	TRBJ2-1	TGTGCTAGTGGTTTGTGGAGGAATGAGCAGTTCTTC	CASGLWRNEQFF
-	TRBV27	many	TRBJ2-5	TGTGCCAGCGGAGGACGGCTGCTTCCAGAGACCCAGTACTTC	CASGGRLLPETQYF
TRBD1	TRBV20-1	-	TRBJ2-7	TGCAGTGCTAGGGGGACAGGGGACTACGAGCAGTACTTC	CSARGTGDYEQYF
-	TRBV5-4	-	TRBJ2-7	TGTGCCAGCAGCCCTCCGGGACGCCTCTACGAGCAGTACTTC	CASSPPGRLYEQYF
-	TRBV5-1	many	TRBJ1-5	TGCGCCAGCAGCTTTGGCGGGGATCAGCCCCAGCATTTT	CASSFGGDQPQHF
TRBD1	TRBV18	many	TRBJ2-4	TGTGCCAGCTCCCTAGACAGGGGGAACCAAAACATTCAGTACTTC	CASSLDRGNQNIQYF
-	TRBV5-1	few	TRBJ1-6	TGCGCCAGCAGCCCGGACAACGAGATAGGACTATTGAGCTCCTATAATTCACCCCTCCACTTT	CASSPDNEIGLLSSYNSPLHF
-	TRBV13	-	TRBJ2-3	TGTGCCAGCAGACCATGGAATGGGGGGCGCTACACAGATACGCAGTATTTT	CASRPWNGGRYTDTQYF
-	TRBV6-1	few	TRBJ1-1	TGTGCCAGCAGTCGGAGGGACCAAGCTTTCTTT	CASSRRDQAFF
TRBD1	TRBV3-1	many	TRBJ2-3	TGTGCCAGCAGCCAAACAGGGACAGGTCGGCCAGATACGCAGTATTTT	CASSQTGTGRPDTQYF
TRBD2	TRBV20-1	few	TRBJ2-3	TGCAGTGCTAGTTCCCTGACTAGCGGGGGAGGGTACCAAGGTACGCAGTATTTT	CSASSLTSGGGYQGTQYF
-	TRBV12-3/TRBV12-4	-	TRBJ2-7	TGTGCCAGCAGTTTAGGTTGGACAGCTCGGGGCGAGCAGTACTTC	CASSLGWTARGEQYF
-	TRBV20-1	-	TRBJ2-7	TGCAGTCTTCGCGGCCAGTTCTACGAGCAGTACTTC	CSLRGQFYEQYF
-	TRBV20-1	many	TRBJ1-5	TGCAGTGCTATACTTACTAGCAATCAGCCCCAGCATTTT	CSAILTSNQPQHF
-	TRBV6-2/TRBV6-3	many	TRBJ2-7	TGTGCCAGCAGCTACTCCCACGCTATATACGAGCAGTACTTC	CASSYSHAIYEQYF
-	TRBV7-6	-	TRBJ1-1	TGTGCCAGCAGCTTAGGGGGAGATCTCGCGGCTGTCGGAGGTGAAGCTTTCTTT	CASSLGGDLAAVGGEAFF
TRBD1	TRBV24-1	-	TRBJ2-7	TGTGCCACCAGTGATTCGGGACAGGGGGCTTACGAGCAGTACTTC	CATSDSGQGAYEQYF
-	TRBV12-3/TRBV12-4	many	TRBJ2-7	TGTGCCAGCAGTTTAGTGGGGATTGATGCTTACGAGCAGTACTTC	CASSLVGIDAYEQYF
TRBD2	TRBV7-9	few	TRBJ2-7	TGTGCCAGCAGCTCCGGACTAGCCCCCTACGAGCAGTACTTC	CASSSGLAPYEQYF
TRBD2	TRBV7-9	many	TRBJ2-1	TGTGCCAGCAGCTTAGTTTCGGGAGGACCACATGAGCAGTTCTTC	CASSLVSGGPHEQFF
TRBD1	TRBV6-1	-	TRBJ1-1	TGTGCCAGCAGTGCGGGACAGGCCAACACTGAAGCTTTCTTT	CASSAGQANTEAFF
-	TRBV9	-	TRBJ1-6	TGTGCCAGCAGCGTGCTTGATGTAGGAAATTCACCCCTCCACTTT	CASSVLDVGNSPLHF
-	TRBV18	many	TRBJ1-4	TGTGCCAGCTCACCCCGGAAGGGGATTAATGAAAAACTGTTTTTT	CASSPRKGINEKLFF
TRBD2	TRBV20-1	many	TRBJ2-1	TGCAGTGCTAGAGTGATAGCGGGAGAGCCTGTGAATGAGCAGTTCTTC	CSARVIAGEPVNEQFF
-	TRBV2	many	TRBJ2-5	TGTGCCAGCATGATGGGGACGGTGCAAGAGACCCAGTACTTC	CASMMGTVQETQYF
-	TRBV25-1	few	TRBJ1-5	TGTGCCAGCAGTGAATTCGGAGATCAGCCCCAGCATTTT	CASSEFGDQPQHF
-	TRBV3-1	many	TRBJ2-7	TGTGCCAGCAGCCAAGCCCAGGGATTTGTCGAGCAGTACTTC	CASSQAQGFVEQYF